This entry lists 20 T cell receptor beta chains sequenced from one sample in a study of shared clonotypes between healthy human individuals. Only in-frame clones appear in the TCRdb table, and some are missing; sequencing was by immunoSEQ multiplex PCR. The sample lists 950,000 to 1,200,000 clones; roughly 80% were seen once. Sequencing was done on a sample of memory CD4+ T cells from PBMCs. Subset of the sample: CD45RA-negative fraction. The receptors were gathered from a man younger than 35 in good health. Some clones in this sample may be carry-over from other donors' samples.

J is TRBJ2-5 and V is TRBV28; the D call may be TRBD1 or TRBD2 (5 bases each). The end of the DNA aligns better with TRBJ2-7, so the J call may be wrong. This CDR3 is built from 14 residues. CDR1 and CDR2 (germline): MDHEN, SYDVKM. The CDR3 here is CASSLEGRDYEQYF. The CDR3 DNA sequence: TGTGCCAGCAGTTTAGAGGGCAGGGACTACGAGCAGTACTTC.

The V and J genes are TRBV12-5 and TRBJ2-1; 13 bases are a match to TRBD2. V gave up 4 bases and J gave up 6 bases; unmatched junction bases: 9. The CDR3 totals 17 residues. Germline V gene data show CDR1 as LGHNT and CDR2 as FRNRAP. CDR3 loop: CASGSYPGLAGSNEQFF. The CDR3 DNA follows: TGTGCTAGTGGTTCCTACCCGGGACTAGCGGGGAGCAATGAGCAGTTCTTC.

The J gene is TRBJ2-1, the V gene TRBV7-8, with D perhaps TRBD2 (5 bases). V gave up 1 base and J gave up 5 bases, with 12 bases separating them. Germline CDR1 SGHVS, CDR2 FQNEAQ. The CDR3 covers 15 residues. The CDR3 DNA reads TGTGCCAGCAGCTTAGGGAGCGGAGGCAACAATGAGCAGTTCTTC. Translation: CASSLGSGGNNEQFF.

The gene calls are TRBV18 and TRBJ2-1, with TRBD2 matching 14 bases. CDR1 KGHSH and CDR2 LQKENI come from the germline V gene. This CDR3 is built from 16 residues. Unmatched junction bases numbered 8, after V lost 3 bases and J lost 10 bases. The CDR3 region is CASSPPTSGRALEQFF. As DNA, the CDR3 is TGTGCCAGCTCACCCCCGACTAGCGGGAGGGCGTTAGAGCAGTTCTTC.

The rearrangement uses TRBV2 and TRBJ2-1; D might be TRBD1 or TRBD2, each matching 6 bases. Germline V gene lookup returns CDR1 SNHLY and CDR2 FYNNEI. Trimming pared 5 bases from V and 7 bases from J, leaving 21 bases between. CDR3 length equals 16 residues. CDR3 coding DNA: TGTGCCAGCAGTTACCTTGCCGGGGGCGCGAATAATGAGCAGTTCTTC. Residues: CASSYLAGGANNEQFF.

The rearrangement joins TRBV28 to TRBJ2-3, with TRBD2 matching over 10 bases. J lost 0 bases, V lost 5 bases, and 14 bases had no gene match. CDR1 and CDR2 from the germline V gene are MDHEN and SYDVKM. This CDR3 spans 19 amino acids. CDR3 DNA: TGTGCCAGCAGTCCCCCGAGGGGCAGCGGGAGGGCCAGCACAGATACGCAGTATTTT. Its translation is CASSPPRGSGRASTDTQYF.

The gene calls are TRBV11-3 and TRBJ2-5; perhaps D is TRBD1 or TRBD2 (5 bases each). Germline V gene sequence: CDR1 SGHNT, CDR2 YENEEA. V was clipped by 8 bases and J by 5 bases, with 18 bases between them. The CDR3 contains 14 residues. CDR3 sequence reads: CASSDKGQRETQYF. DNA of the CDR3: TGTGCCAGCTCCGATAAGGGGCAGCGGGAGACCCAGTACTTC.

As for this clone: A much bigger clone sits one base away, suggesting this may be a read error. The chain uses TRBV27 and TRBJ2-3, with D unclear. Trimming cost V 5 bases and J 2 bases, with 5 bases left between them. Germline V CDR1 and CDR2: MNHEY, SMNVEV (reference sequence). CDR3 length: 12 residues. The CDR3, as DNA: TGTGCCAGCAGTCTCAACACAGATACGCAGTATTTT. Its translation: CASSLNTDTQYF.

The rearrangement links TRBV28 to TRBJ1-1, with D perhaps matching TRBD1 (5 bases). V was pared by 11 bases and J by 7 bases, with 17 bases between. The CDR3 covers 12 residues. Germline CDR1 is MDHEN and CDR2 is SYDVKM. CDR3 in DNA: TGTGCCGGCCGGACGGGGGAGAGTGAAGCTTTCTTT. It encodes CAGRTGESEAFF. Variable domain in full (rest from reference TRBV28 and TRBJ1-1): DVKVTQSSRYLVKRTGEKVFLECVQDMDHENMFWYRQDPGLGLRLIYFSYDVKMKEKGDIPEGYSVSREKKERFSLILESASTNQTSMYLCAGRTGESEAFFGQGTRLTVV.

The gene calls are TRBV5-1 and TRBJ2-2; 12 bases are a match to TRBD2. CDR1 SGHRS and CDR2 YFSETQ come from the germline V gene. Losses at the gene ends were 4 bases for V and 4 bases for J; bases not matched to a gene: 11. The CDR3 is made up of 18 amino acids. The CDR3 DNA is TGCGCCAGCAGCCTACCAACTCTAGCGGGAGGGCCCACCGGGGAGCTGTTTTTT. Its translation: CASSLPTLAGGPTGELFF.

This clone was observed a handful of times. The chain has TRBV9 and TRBJ1-3; D gene unclear. This CDR3 has 12 residues. V lost 3 bases, J lost 2 bases, and 3 bases lay in between. Germline V gene lookup returns CDR1 SGDLS and CDR2 YYNGEE. The CDR3 DNA reads TGTGCCAGCAGCGGAGCTGGAAACACCATATATTTT. Its translation: CASSGAGNTIYF.

The chain joins TRBV7-8 to TRBJ2-7; D gene uncertain. Germline V CDR1 and CDR2: SGHVS, FQNEAQ. The CDR3 has 17 amino acids. V was trimmed by 3 bases and J by 4 bases, leaving 22 bases between them. This CDR3 reads CASSFGPPFGRMYEQYF. The CDR3 DNA is TGTGCCAGCAGCTTTGGGCCCCCCTTCGGCCGGATGTACGAGCAGTACTTC.

The sample holds a few counts of this clone. V usage is TRBV5-1 and J usage is TRBJ1-1, with a tentative D call TRBD1 (5 bases). The V gene's germline CDR1 is SGHRS and CDR2 YFSETQ. The V gene lost 4 bases and the J gene lost 8 bases, with 12 bases spanning the gap. This CDR3 has 12 residues. The CDR3, as DNA: TGCGCCAGCAGCCTAGATAGGGGAGAAGCTTTCTTT. Translation gives CASSLDRGEAFF.

The genes are TRBV11-3 and TRBJ2-3; 13 bases map to TRBD2. Germline-derived CDR1 and CDR2 are SGHNT and YENEEA. The CDR3 has 17 residues. The ends lost 5 bases at V and 6 bases at J; junction bases unmatched: 11. CDR3 DNA sequence: TGTGCCAGCAGCCTCCGACTAGCGGGAGGAGGGGGGGATACGCAGTATTTT. Encoded protein: CASSLRLAGGGGDTQYF.

The chain recombines TRBV4-1 with TRBJ1-6, with a tentative D call TRBD1 (6 bases). Germline CDR1 reads MGHRA; CDR2 reads YSYEKL. This CDR3 region has 17 residues. V lost 1 base and J lost 7, with 17 bases in between. The CDR3 reads CASSQGRQGQRNSPLHF. The CDR3 coding sequence is TGCGCCAGCAGCCAAGGGAGGCAAGGACAGAGAAATTCACCCCTCCACTTT.

This clone was counted ten times or more. The V gene is TRBV30, the J gene TRBJ1-2, with TRBD1 matching over 11 bases. V lost 2 bases, J lost 3 bases, and 8 bases stayed unmatched. Germline CDR1 reads GTSNPN; CDR2 reads SVGIG (reference sequence). This CDR3 comprises 16 residues. CDR3 sequence (DNA): TGTGCCTGGAGTAGGACAGGGGGCAGGGGAGACTATGGCTACACCTTC. Amino acid sequence: CAWSRTGGRGDYGYTF. Drawing the rest from reference TRBV30 and TRBJ1-2, the complete variable domain is SQTIHQWPATLVQPVGSPLSLECTVEGTSNPNLYWYRQAAGRGLQLLFYSVGIGQISSEVPQNLSASRPQDRQFILSSKKLLLSDSGFYLCAWSRTGGRGDYGYTFGSGTRLTVV.

This clone was recorded once. The chain employs TRBV25-1 and TRBJ1-2; 9 bases fit TRBD1. This CDR3 has 12 amino acids. After removal of 7 bases from V and 9 bases from J, the junction contained 6 bases not matched to a gene. Germline V lookup: CDR1 MGHDK, CDR2 SYGVNS. CDR3 region: CASKRGQGSYTF. CDR3 bases: TGTGCCAGCAAACGCGGACAGGGGAGCTACACCTTC.

V is TRBV9 and J is TRBJ2-5; tentatively, D is TRBD2 (6 bases). The V and J ends lost 4 bases and 10 bases respectively, with 26 bases between them. The CDR3 sequence is 16 residues long. The germline V gene has CDR1 SGDLS and CDR2 YYNGEE. This chain's CDR3 is CASSPIGGMGTVGQYF. CDR3 bases: TGTGCCAGCAGCCCCATCGGGGGTATGGGAACCGTTGGCCAGTACTTC.

The chain carries TRBV5-1 and TRBJ2-3; 15 bases line up with TRBD2. Germline V gene lookup returns CDR1 SGHRS and CDR2 YFSETQ. The CDR3 runs to 19 residues. Unmatched junction bases numbered 8, after V lost 2 bases and J lost 1 base. DNA of the CDR3: TGCGCCAGCAGCTTTGGACTAGCGGGAGGGCCCTCGGGCACAGATACGCAGTATTTT. The encoded protein is CASSFGLAGGPSGTDTQYF.

This rearrangement joins TRBV25-1 to TRBJ2-7, with D perhaps matching TRBD1 (6 bases). V dropped 5 bases and J dropped 2 bases, with 13 bases sitting between them. Looked up from germline, CDR1 is MGHDK and CDR2 is SYGVNS. The CDR3 is 14 residues long. CDR3 sequence: CASSPTGTTYEQYF. CDR3 coding DNA: TGTGCCAGCAGTCCAACTGGGACAACCTACGAGCAGTACTTC.